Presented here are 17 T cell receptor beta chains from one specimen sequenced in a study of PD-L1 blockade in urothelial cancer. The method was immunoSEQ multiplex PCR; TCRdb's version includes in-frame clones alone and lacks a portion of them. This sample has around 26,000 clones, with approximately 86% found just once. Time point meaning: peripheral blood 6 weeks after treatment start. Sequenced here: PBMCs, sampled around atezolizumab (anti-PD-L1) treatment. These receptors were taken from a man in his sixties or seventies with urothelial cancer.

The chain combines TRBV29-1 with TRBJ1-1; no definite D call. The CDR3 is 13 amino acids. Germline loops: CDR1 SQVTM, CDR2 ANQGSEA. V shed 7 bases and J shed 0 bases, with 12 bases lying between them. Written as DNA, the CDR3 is TGCAGCGCGACGAGAGGGCTGAACACTGAAGCTTTCTTT. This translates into CSATRGLNTEAFF.

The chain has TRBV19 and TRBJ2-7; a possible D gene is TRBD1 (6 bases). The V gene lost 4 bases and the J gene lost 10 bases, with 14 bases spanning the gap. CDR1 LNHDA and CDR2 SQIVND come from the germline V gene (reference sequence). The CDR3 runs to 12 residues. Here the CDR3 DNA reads TGTGCCAGTAGTAGTACCGGGACACTCCAGTACTTC. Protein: CASSSTGTLQYF.

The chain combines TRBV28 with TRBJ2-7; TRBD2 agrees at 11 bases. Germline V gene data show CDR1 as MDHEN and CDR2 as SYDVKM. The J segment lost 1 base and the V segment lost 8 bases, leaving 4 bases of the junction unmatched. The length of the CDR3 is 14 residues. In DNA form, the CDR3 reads TGTGCCAGCCGCCCTAGCGGGAGGTCCTACGAGCAGTACTTC. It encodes CASRPSGRSYEQYF.

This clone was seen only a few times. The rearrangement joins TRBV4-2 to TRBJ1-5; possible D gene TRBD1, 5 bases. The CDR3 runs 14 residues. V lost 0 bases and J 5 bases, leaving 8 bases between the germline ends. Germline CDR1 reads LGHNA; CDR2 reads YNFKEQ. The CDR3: CASSQEVGDQPQHF. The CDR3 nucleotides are TGTGCCAGCAGCCAAGAGGTAGGGGATCAGCCCCAGCATTTT.

CDR3 in amino acids: CASSQSQNEKLFF. The DNA of the CDR3 is TGTGCCAGCAGCCAATCCCAAAATGAAAAACTGTTTTTT. The chain recombines TRBV14 with TRBJ1-4; D is uncertain. The CDR3 is made up of 13 amino acids. Germline V gene sequence: CDR1 SGHDN, CDR2 FVKESK. The V end was cut by 2 bases, the J end by 5 bases, with 6 bases between.

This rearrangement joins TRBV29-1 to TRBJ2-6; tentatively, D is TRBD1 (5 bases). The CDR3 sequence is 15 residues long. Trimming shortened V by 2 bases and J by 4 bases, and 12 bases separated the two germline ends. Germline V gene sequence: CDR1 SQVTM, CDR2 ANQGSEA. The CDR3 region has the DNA TGCAGCGTTGAAACAGGTCAAAGAGGGGCCAACGTCCTGACTTTC. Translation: CSVETGQRGANVLTF.

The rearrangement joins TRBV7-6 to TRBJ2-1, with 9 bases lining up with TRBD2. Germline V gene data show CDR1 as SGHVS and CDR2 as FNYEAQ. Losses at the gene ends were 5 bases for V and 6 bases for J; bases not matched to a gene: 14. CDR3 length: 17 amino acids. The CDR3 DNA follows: TGTGCCAGCAGCCGCCAGGGGGGTAGCGGGAGAAGCAATGAGCAGTTCTTC. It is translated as CASSRQGGSGRSNEQFF. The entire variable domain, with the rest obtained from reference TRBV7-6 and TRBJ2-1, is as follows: GAGVSQSPRYKVTKRGQDVALRCDPISGHVSLYWYRQALGQGPEFLTYFNYEAQQDKSGLPNDRFSAERPEGSISTLTIQRTEQRDSAMYRCASSRQGGSGRSNEQFFGPGTRLTVL.

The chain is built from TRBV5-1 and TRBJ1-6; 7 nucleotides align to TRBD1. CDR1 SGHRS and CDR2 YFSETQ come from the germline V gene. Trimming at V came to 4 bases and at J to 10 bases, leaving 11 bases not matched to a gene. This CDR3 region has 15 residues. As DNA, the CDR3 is TGCGCCAGCAGCGCCTCCGGGACAGCAAGCTCACCCCTCCACTTT. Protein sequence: CASSASGTASSPLHF.

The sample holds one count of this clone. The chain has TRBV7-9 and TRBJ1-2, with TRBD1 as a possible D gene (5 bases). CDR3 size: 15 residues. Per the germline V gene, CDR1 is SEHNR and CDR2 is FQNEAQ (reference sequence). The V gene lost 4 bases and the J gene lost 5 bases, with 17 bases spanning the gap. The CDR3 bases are TGTGCCAGCAGCTCACGTGACAGTTCCCTTTATGGCTACACCTTC. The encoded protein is CASSSRDSSLYGYTF.

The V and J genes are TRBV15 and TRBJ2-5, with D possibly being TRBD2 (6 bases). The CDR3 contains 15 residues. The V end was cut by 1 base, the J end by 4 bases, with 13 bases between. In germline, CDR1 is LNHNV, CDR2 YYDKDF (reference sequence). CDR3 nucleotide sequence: TGTGCCACCAGCAGAGTGGGCGGGACCGGAGAGACCCAGTACTTC. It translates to CATSRVGGTGETQYF.

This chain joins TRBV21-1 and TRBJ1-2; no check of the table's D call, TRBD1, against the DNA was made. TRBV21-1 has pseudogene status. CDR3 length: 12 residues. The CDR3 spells CASSGHTNGYTF. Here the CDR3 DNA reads TGTGCCAGCAGCGGACACACTAATGGCTACACCTTC.

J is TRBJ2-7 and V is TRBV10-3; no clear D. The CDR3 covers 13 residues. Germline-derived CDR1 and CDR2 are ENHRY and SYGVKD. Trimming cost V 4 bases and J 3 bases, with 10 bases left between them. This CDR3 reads CAISVARGYEQYF. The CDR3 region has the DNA TGTGCCATCAGTGTGGCTAGAGGCTACGAGCAGTACTTC.

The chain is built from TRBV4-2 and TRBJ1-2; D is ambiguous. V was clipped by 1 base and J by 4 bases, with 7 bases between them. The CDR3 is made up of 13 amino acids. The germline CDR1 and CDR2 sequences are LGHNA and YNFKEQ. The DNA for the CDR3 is TGTGCCAGCAGCCAAGGATCAGGCTATGGCTACACCTTC. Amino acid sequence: CASSQGSGYGYTF.

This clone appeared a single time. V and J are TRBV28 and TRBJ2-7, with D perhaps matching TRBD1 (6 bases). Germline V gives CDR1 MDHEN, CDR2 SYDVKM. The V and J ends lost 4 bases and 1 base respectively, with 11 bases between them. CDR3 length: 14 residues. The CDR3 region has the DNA TGTGCCAGCAGTTCGCAGGGGAGATCCTACGAGCAGTACTTC. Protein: CASSSQGRSYEQYF. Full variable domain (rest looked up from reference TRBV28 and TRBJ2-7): DVKVTQSSRYLVKRTGEKVFLECVQDMDHENMFWYRQDPGLGLRLIYFSYDVKMKEKGDIPEGYSVSREKKERFSLILESASTNQTSMYLCASSSQGRSYEQYFGPGTRLTVT.

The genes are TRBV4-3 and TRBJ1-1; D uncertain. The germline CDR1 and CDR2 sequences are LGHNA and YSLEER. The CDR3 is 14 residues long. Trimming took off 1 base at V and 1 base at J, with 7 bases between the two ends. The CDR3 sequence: CASSQVAANTEAFF. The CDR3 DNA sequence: TGCGCCAGCAGCCAAGTGGCGGCGAACACTGAAGCTTTCTTT.

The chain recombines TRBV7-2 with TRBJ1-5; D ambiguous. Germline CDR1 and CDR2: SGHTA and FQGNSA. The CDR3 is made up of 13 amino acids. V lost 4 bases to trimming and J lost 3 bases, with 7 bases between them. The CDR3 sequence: CASSSGFNQPQHF. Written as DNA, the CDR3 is TGTGCCAGCAGCTCGGGGTTCAATCAGCCCCAGCATTTT.

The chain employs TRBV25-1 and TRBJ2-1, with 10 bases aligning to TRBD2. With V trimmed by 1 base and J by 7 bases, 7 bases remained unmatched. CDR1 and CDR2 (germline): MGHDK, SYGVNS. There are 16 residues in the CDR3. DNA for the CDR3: TGTGCCAGCAGTGAATCCGGGTTACTAGCGGGAAATGAGCAGTTCTTC. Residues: CASSESGLLAGNEQFF. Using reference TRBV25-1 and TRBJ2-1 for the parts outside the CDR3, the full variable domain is EADIYQTPRYLVIGTGKKITLECSQTMGHDKMYWYQQDPGMELHLIHYSYGVNSTEKGDLSSESTVSRIRTEHFPLTLESARPSHTSQYLCASSESGLLAGNEQFFGPGTRLTVL.